The 13 T cell receptor beta chains below were found in one sample sequenced in a study of T cell responses to AZD1222 COVID-19 vaccine. Profiled with immunoSEQ multiplex PCR; TCRdb holds only in-frame clones, not every one. This table has tens of thousands of clones, about 74% appearing once. The sample in question was peripheral blood, obtained on day 0 of AZD1222 vaccination. These receptors were collected from an adult in good health.

This clone was seen only a few times. The rearrangement uses TRBV7-9 and TRBJ2-1; 9 nucleotides match TRBD1. Trimming cost V 5 bases and J 8 bases; bases outside gene matches: 7. This CDR3 comprises 14 residues. Germline V gene data show CDR1 as SEHNR and CDR2 as FQNEAQ (reference sequence). CDR3 DNA sequence: TGTGCCAGCAGCCCCGGGACAGGGAGGCATGAGCAGTTCTTC. It is translated as CASSPGTGRHEQFF. The variable domain in full, with the rest retrieved from reference TRBV7-9 and TRBJ2-1, is DTGVSQNPRHKITKRGQNVTFRCDPISEHNRLYWYRQTLGQGPEFLTYFQNEAQLEKSRLLSDRFSAERPKGSFSTLEIQRTEQGDSAMYLCASSPGTGRHEQFFGPGTRLTVL.

The CDR3 region is CASSPGQDEKLFF. CDR3 DNA sequence: TGTGCCAGCTCACCGGGACAGGATGAAAAACTGTTTTTT. The chain is built from TRBV18 and TRBJ1-4, with TRBD1 identical over 8 bases. The CDR3 runs 13 residues. CDR1 is KGHSH and CDR2 is LQKENI in the germline V gene. With 3 bases clipped from V and 6 bases from J, the junction kept 0 bases outside the gene matches.

The chain recombines TRBV6-5 with TRBJ2-2; tentatively, D is TRBD2 (6 bases). The CDR3 sequence is 14 residues long. The V gene lost 11 bases and the J gene lost 1 base, with 14 bases spanning the gap. The V gene's germline CDR1 is MNHEY and CDR2 SVGAGI. DNA for the CDR3: TGTGCCGCGCGGGGAGAGCGGAACACCGGGGAGCTGTTTTTT. It translates to CAARGERNTGELFF.

This rearrangement joins TRBV5-6 to TRBJ2-7; no definite D call. V lost 1 base, J lost 5 bases, and 4 bases lay in between. The germline gives CDR1 SGHDT, CDR2 YYEEEE. The CDR3 has 11 amino acids. CDR3 nucleotides: TGTGCCAGCAGCTTGTTCGACGAGCAGTACTTC. Its protein product is CASSLFDEQYF.

The gene calls are TRBV2 and TRBJ2-1, with 15 bases fitting TRBD2. Trimming took 2 bases from V and 0 from J; bases not matched to a gene: 14. Per germline, CDR1 SNHLY and CDR2 FYNNEI. The CDR3 has 22 residues. CDR3 region: CASSEYSGLAGGKGNSYNEQFF. The CDR3 nucleotides are TGTGCCAGCAGTGAATATTCGGGACTAGCGGGGGGCAAGGGGAACTCCTACAATGAGCAGTTCTTC. The variable domain in full, completed from reference TRBV2 and TRBJ2-1, reads EPEVTQTPSHQVTQMGQEVILRCVPISNHLYFYWYRQILGQKVEFLVSFYNNEISEKSEIFDDQFSVERPDGSNFTLKIRSTKLEDSAMYFCASSEYSGLAGGKGNSYNEQFFGPGTRLTVL.

Only one count was recorded for this clone. This rearrangement joins TRBV28 to TRBJ1-4, with D possibly matching TRBD1 (6 bases). V was trimmed by 6 bases and J by 4 bases, leaving 12 bases between them. The CDR3 is 14 residues long. The germline V gene has CDR1 MDHEN and CDR2 SYDVKM. CDR3 in DNA: TGTGCCAGCAGCTCGGGGGCAATTAATGAAAAACTGTTTTTT. Encoded protein: CASSSGAINEKLFF.

The gene calls are TRBV6-5 and TRBJ1-4; 7 bases agree with TRBD1. The CDR3 contains 13 residues. The germline V gene encodes CDR1 MNHEY and CDR2 SVGAGI. V lost 7 bases to trimming and J lost 7 bases; unmatched junction nucleotides: 6. DNA for the CDR3: TGTGCCAGCACCAAAGGGGGCGGTGAAAAACTGTTTTTT. Translated: CASTKGGGEKLFF.

J is TRBJ2-7 and V is TRBV20-1, with 9 nucleotides matching TRBD2. From germline, CDR1 is DFQATT and CDR2 SNEGSKA (reference sequence). Losses at the gene ends were 3 bases for V and 4 bases for J; bases not matched to a gene: 7. The CDR3 runs to 14 residues. CDR3 bases: TGCAGTGCTAGTAGGCTAGCGGGGTTGTACGAGCAGTACGTC. This translates into CSASRLAGLYEQYV.

The chain recombines TRBV7-2 with TRBJ2-3; 7 bases agree with TRBD2. The CDR3 sequence is 14 residues long. V dropped 5 bases and J dropped 7; count of bases not matched to a gene: 9. Per germline, CDR1 SGHTA and CDR2 FQGNSA. CDR3 amino acids: CASSPWTRTHTQYF. DNA for the CDR3: TGTGCCAGCAGCCCCTGGACTAGAACACATACGCAGTATTTT. Looking up the rest from reference TRBV7-2 and TRBJ2-3 gives the full variable domain: GAGVSQSPSNKVTEKGKDVELRCDPISGHTALYWYRQSLGQGLEFLIYFQGNSAPDKSGLPSDRFSAERTGGSVSTLTIQRTQQEDSAVYLCASSPWTRTHTQYFGPGTRLTVL.

This clone was detected only a few times. V gene TRBV5-4 combines with J gene TRBJ1-4, with TRBD1 matching 9 bases. Trimming cost V 4 bases and J 8 bases; bases outside gene matches: 12. The CDR3 is 16 residues long. Germline-derived CDR1 and CDR2 are SGHNT and YYREEE (reference sequence). Here the CDR3 DNA reads TGTGCCAGCAGCGTTGATGGACAGGGGAAAGGCGAAAAACTGTTTTTT. Translated: CASSVDGQGKGEKLFF.

The gene calls are TRBV2 and TRBJ1-2; D remains unclear. V lost 4 bases, J lost 4 bases, and 7 bases lay in between. The CDR3 runs to 12 residues. Germline lookup yields CDR1 SNHLY and CDR2 FYNNEI. The CDR3 loop reads CASSVDGYGYTF. The CDR3 DNA is TGTGCCAGCAGTGTGGACGGCTATGGCTACACCTTC.

This chain connects TRBV6-1 to TRBJ1-5; 12 bases fit TRBD1. After removal of 0 bases from V and 9 bases from J, the junction contained 9 bases not matched to a gene. Germline V gene sequence: CDR1 MNHNS, CDR2 SASEGT. This CDR3 contains 17 residues. The CDR3 region is CASSEAPGTGGKRPQHF. CDR3 coding DNA: TGTGCCAGCAGTGAAGCTCCCGGGACAGGGGGCAAGAGGCCCCAGCATTTT.

The chain uses TRBV14 and TRBJ2-5; TRBD1 matches 7 bases. Germline V gene sequence: CDR1 SGHDN, CDR2 FVKESK. Losses at the gene ends were 4 bases for V and 1 base for J; bases not matched to a gene: 6. The CDR3 totals 15 residues. The CDR3 here is CASSPRDSRQETQYF. For the CDR3, the DNA is TGTGCCAGCAGCCCTCGGGACAGCCGCCAAGAGACCCAGTACTTC.